This entry lists 26 T cell receptor beta chains sequenced from one sample in a study of T cells in women clearing cervical HPV infection. The data were produced by immunoSEQ multiplex PCR, yet TCRdb's version contains in-frame clones alone and is incomplete. The ten most abundant clones cover roughly 6% of a sample with 30,000 to 45,000 clones. Sequences were obtained from blood buffy coat. These receptors all come from a woman between 18 and 69 years old with a cervical HPV16 infection that either progressed to CIN3+ or cleared (not recorded which).

Comments on this clone: The read ends 3 residues shy of where the CDR3 ends; the end is completed using the germline J gene. This chain uses TRBV6-2 or TRBV6-3 with TRBJ1-5, with 7 bases aligning to TRBD1. Germline V gene sequence: CDR1 MNHEY, CDR2 SVGEGT. This CDR3 region has 14 residues. Trimming took 6 bases from V and 4 from J; bases not matched to a gene: 6. CDR3 protein: CASRKLQGNQPQHF. The covered CDR3 bases are TGTGCCAGCAGAAAGTTACAGGGGAATCAGCCC.

On this clone itself: Read data end 3 residues before the CDR3 end; the end is taken from the germline J gene. This sequence joins TRBV5-1 and TRBJ2-5, with D maybe TRBD2 (6 bases). V lost 2 bases, J lost 1 base, and 15 bases lay in between. The CDR3 runs 16 residues. CDR1 and CDR2 (germline): SGHRS, YFSETQ. The CDR3 is CASSFSGLGRQETQYF. The part of the CDR3 DNA that was read is TGCGCCAGCAGCTTCAGCGGGTTGGGCCGCCAAGAGACC.

Concerning this clone itself: The read comes to an end 3 residues before the CDR3 does, leaving the germline J gene to fill in the end. V usage is TRBV7-6 and J usage is TRBJ2-3; TRBD1 matches at 8 bases. Germline V gene lookup returns CDR1 SGHVS and CDR2 FNYEAQ. CDR3 length: 13 residues. The CDR3 region is CASSNTGGETQYF. The DNA read from the CDR3 is TGTGCCAGCAGCAACACAGGGGGAGAGACG.

A word on this clone: Sequencing ends 3 residues short of the CDR3 end; the germline J gene provides the rest. The chain has TRBV19 and TRBJ1-1; D not resolved. Trimming shortened V by 3 bases and J by 1 base, and 9 bases separated the two germline ends. In germline, CDR1 is LNHDA, CDR2 SQIVND (reference sequence). The CDR3 extends over 14 amino acids. This CDR3 reads CASSIGRPNTEAFF. Incomplete CDR3 DNA: TGTGCCAGTAGTATTGGCAGGCCGAACACTGAA.

The part of the CDR3 DNA that was read is TGTGCCAGCAGCTCACAGGGGGCAAGGGCCTACGAG. This gives the protein CASSSQGARAYE. The CDR3, in full, reads CASSSQGARAYEQYF. The chain carries TRBV13 and TRBJ2-7; 9 bases are a match to TRBD1. The read terminates 3 residues before the CDR3 end, so the remaining end is supplied by the germline J gene. The CDR3 extends over 15 amino acids. Unmatched junction bases numbered 6, after V lost 4 bases and J lost 2 bases. Germline loops: CDR1 PRHDT, CDR2 FYEKMQ (reference sequence). Full variable domain (missing parts from reference TRBV13 and TRBJ2-7): AAGVIQSPRHLIKEKRETATLKCYPIPRHDTVYWYQQGPGQDPQFLISFYEKMQSDKGSIPDRFSAQQFSDYHSELNMSSLELGDSALYFCASSSQGARAYEQYFGPGTRLTVT.

Remarks on this clone: The read stops 3 residues short of the end of the CDR3; the missing end is completed from the germline J gene. V usage is TRBV5-6 and J usage is TRBJ1-4, with D possibly being TRBD1 (5 bases). The V gene lost 2 bases and the J gene lost 5 bases, with 13 bases spanning the gap. This CDR3 has 15 amino acids. Germline V gene data show CDR1 as SGHDT and CDR2 as YYEEEE. The part of the CDR3 DNA that was read is TGTGCCAGCAGCTTTTATCAGGGTTTGAATGAAAAA. This encodes CASSFYQGLNEK. The whole CDR3 sequence reads CASSFYQGLNEKLFF.

As regards this clone: The read terminates 3 residues ahead of where the CDR3 ends, so the germline J gene completes it. The V and J genes are TRBV30 and TRBJ2-5; 12 positions match TRBD2. CDR3 length equals 14 residues. Germline CDR1 reads GTSNPN; CDR2 reads SVGIG (reference sequence). V lost 4 bases and J lost 4; bases outside the gene matches: 4. Here the CDR3 reads CAWTTGLAGETQYF. The sequenced part of the CDR3 DNA is TGTGCCTGGACTACGGGACTAGCGGGAGAGACC.

Comments on this clone: The read comes to an end 3 residues before the CDR3 does, leaving the germline J gene to fill in the end. The V call is TRBV10-3, the J call TRBJ2-5; D is possibly TRBD1 (6 bases). Per the germline V gene, CDR1 is ENHRY and CDR2 is SYGVKD. V was shortened by 6 bases and J by 3 bases, with 11 bases between the two germline ends. The CDR3 sequence is 13 residues long. The CDR3 spells CAIRSQGEETQYF. Partial CDR3 DNA: TGTGCCATCAGGTCACAGGGTGAAGAGACC.

Concerning this clone itself: Read coverage stops 3 residues before the CDR3 terminus; the germline J gene supplies the remainder. V is TRBV14 and J is TRBJ2-1; perhaps TRBD2 as D (6 bases). This CDR3 spans 16 amino acids. Trimming left V 4 bases short and J 9 bases short, with 22 bases between. Germline assignment: CDR1 SGHDN and CDR2 FVKESK. The DNA read from the CDR3 is TGTGCCAGCAGCCGAAAGGGACGGGACTCACTAATTGAG. Protein sequence: CASSRKGRDSLIE. The full CDR3 protein is CASSRKGRDSLIEQFF.

Points on this clone: The read stops 3 residues short of the end of the CDR3; the missing end is completed from the germline J gene. The rearrangement joins TRBV29-1 to TRBJ2-1, with 7 bases matching TRBD2. V shed 5 bases and J 4 bases; nucleotides not matched to a gene: 5. The CDR3 covers 13 residues. Germline V gives CDR1 SQVTM, CDR2 ANQGSEA. CDR3 DNA, as far as it was read: TGCAGCGTTCCGGCTAGCGGTTACAATGAG. As protein: CSVPASGYNE. The whole CDR3 reads CSVPASGYNEQFF.

Remarks on this clone: The CDR3 extends 3 residues past the end of the read, so its final part is completed from the germline J gene. The chain links TRBV30 to TRBJ2-6, with D tentatively TRBD2 (6 bases). This CDR3 is built from 16 residues. Trimming stripped 0 bases from V and 1 base from J, with 10 bases between. Per the germline V gene, CDR1 is GTSNPN and CDR2 is SVGIG (reference sequence). The covered CDR3 bases are TGTGCCTGGAGTGTAGGTGCGGGGTCTGGGGCCAACGTC. It specifies CAWSVGAGSGANV. From start to end, the CDR3 is CAWSVGAGSGANVLTF.

A note on this clone: The observed sequence ends 3 residues before the CDR3 terminus, with the missing tail filled in from the germline J gene. The chain recombines TRBV12-3 or TRBV12-4 with TRBJ1-1, with D unclear. The CDR3 extends over 13 amino acids. V lost 4 bases, J lost 2 bases, and 8 bases lay in between. CDR3 protein: CASSSLANTEAFF. CDR3 DNA (partial): TGTGCCAGCAGTTCGTTAGCTAACACTGAA.

Remarks on this clone: Read sequence stops 3 residues before the CDR3 end, and the germline J gene provides the missing end. The V and J genes are TRBV20-1 and TRBJ2-1; TRBD2 aligns across 7 bases. The trim removed 6 bases at V and 3 bases at J, leaving 14 bases unmatched. The CDR3 has 16 residues. Germline V gene lookup returns CDR1 DFQATT and CDR2 SNEGSKA (reference sequence). CDR3 residues: CSAEKMSGTNYNEQFF. Partial CDR3 DNA: TGCAGTGCCGAAAAAATGAGCGGGACTAACTACAATGAG.

Of note for this clone: The CDR3 goes on 3 residues after the read ends, and that part is filled in from the germline J gene. The rearrangement uses TRBV5-5 and TRBJ2-3, with 7 positions matching TRBD1. The CDR3 spans 14 residues. CDR1 SGHKS and CDR2 YYEKEE come from the germline V gene (reference sequence). CDR3 bases read: TGTGCCAGCAGCACCAACAGGGGCCAAGAGACG. Translating gives CASSTNRGQET. The whole CDR3 protein is CASSTNRGQETQYF.

Turning to this clone: The read ends 3 residues shy of where the CDR3 ends; the end is completed using the germline J gene. This chain uses TRBV7-2 with TRBJ1-5, with D maybe TRBD1 (5 bases). The V end was cut by 4 bases, the J end by 2 bases, with 9 bases between. The CDR3 sequence is 14 residues long. CDR1 and CDR2 (germline): SGHTA, FQGNSA. The part of the CDR3 DNA that was read is TGTGCCAGCAGCTGGGGGGACGGCAATCAGCCC. Protein: CASSWGDGNQP. The whole CDR3 protein reads CASSWGDGNQPQHF.

Worth noting for this clone: The read gets to within 3 residues of the CDR3 end, and the germline J gene fills in the rest. The chain joins TRBV5-1 to TRBJ2-1; weak D call: TRBD2 (6 bases). This CDR3 is 16 amino acids long. From germline, CDR1 is SGHRS and CDR2 YFSETQ. V was clipped by 0 bases and J by 8 bases, with 18 bases between them. The CDR3 bases that were read are TGCGCCAGCAGCTTGGGACTAGTTGGGCTTTGGGATGAG. It translates to CASSLGLVGLWDE. The complete CDR3 reads CASSLGLVGLWDEQFF.

Concerning this clone: The read ends 3 residues shy of where the CDR3 ends; the end is completed using the germline J gene. The chain recombines TRBV28 with TRBJ2-5; D is perhaps TRBD2 (6 bases). The germline V and J ends were trimmed by 6 bases and 3 bases, with 11 bases remaining between them. The germline gives CDR1 MDHEN, CDR2 SYDVKM. CDR3 length: 13 residues. CDR3 DNA (partial): TGTGCCAGCAGGGCGGGGCCAGAAGAGACC. This gives the protein CASRAGPEET. The whole CDR3 region reads CASRAGPEETQYF.

Points on this clone: One junction end disagrees with the germline gene, perhaps due to a read error. The read ends 3 residues early relative to the CDR3; the germline J gene fills the gap. The chain is built from TRBV19 and TRBJ1-2, with 9 bases lining up with TRBD1. Per the germline V gene, CDR1 is LNHDA and CDR2 is SQIVND (reference sequence). CDR3 length equals 14 residues. The part of the CDR3 DNA that was read is TGTGCCAGTAGTGGGATACAGGGGGCTTATGAC. It translates to CASSGIQGAYD. The entire CDR3 sequence reads CASSGIQGAYDYTF.

With regard to this clone: The read is 3 residues too short to cover the CDR3 end, so that end is filled in from the germline J gene. The chain couples TRBV5-1 to TRBJ2-2; no firm D call. This CDR3 is built from 12 residues. Trimming took 6 bases from V and 6 from J, leaving 9 bases between them. Germline V CDR1 and CDR2: SGHRS, YFSETQ. CDR3 DNA, as far as it was read: TGCGCCAGCACCCTAATTTCCGGGGAG. This codes for CASTLISGE. The whole CDR3 sequence is CASTLISGELFF. Filled out from reference TRBV5-1 and TRBJ2-2, the complete variable domain reads KAGVTQTPRYLIKTRGQQVTLSCSPISGHRSVSWYQQTPGQGLQFLFEYFSETQRNKGNFPGRFSGRQFSNSRSEMNVSTLELGDSALYLCASTLISGELFFGEGSRLTVL.

As for this clone: The read ends 3 residues before the CDR3 terminus; that terminus is restored from the germline J gene. The gene calls are TRBV2 and TRBJ1-2, with 7 bases identical to TRBD1. The CDR3 length is 13 residues. V was clipped by 5 bases and J by 6 bases; unmatched bases: 6. Germline V gene lookup returns CDR1 SNHLY and CDR2 FYNNEI. CDR3 DNA, as far as it was read: TGTGCCAGCAGTAACAGGGGAATAGATGGC. Its translation is CASSNRGIDG. The full CDR3 sequence reads CASSNRGIDGYTF.

Worth noting for this clone: Read sequence stops 3 residues before the CDR3 end, and the germline J gene provides the missing end. The V and J genes are TRBV19 and TRBJ2-1; a weak D match, TRBD1 (5 bases). Germline V lookup: CDR1 LNHDA, CDR2 SQIVND (reference sequence). Trimming removed 7 bases at V and 8 bases at J, with 18 bases between. The CDR3 length is 14 residues. CDR3 DNA, as far as it was read: TGTGCCAGTACCTCTCAGAGCGCAGGGCATGAG. As protein: CASTSQSAGHE. The full-length CDR3 reads as CASTSQSAGHEQFF.

A word on this clone: With the read ending 3 residues before the CDR3 end, the germline J gene is used to fill in that end. The chain is built from TRBV6-2 or TRBV6-3 and TRBJ2-4, with TRBD1 matching 9 bases. The germline CDR1 and CDR2 sequences are MNHEY and SVGEGT. The CDR3 runs to 14 residues. The DNA read from the CDR3 is TGTGCCAGCAGTTACGGGACAGGGAGTGGGCCT. It codes for CASSYGTGSGP. Given in full, the CDR3 is CASSYGTGSGPQYF.

Notes on this clone: The observed sequence ends 3 residues before the CDR3 terminus, with the missing tail filled in from the germline J gene. J is TRBJ2-6 and V is TRBV19; 7 bases map to TRBD1. The CDR3 consists of 17 residues. With 3 bases clipped from V and 1 base from J, the junction kept 6 bases outside the gene matches. Germline CDR1 reads LNHDA; CDR2 reads SQIVND (reference sequence). The CDR3 is CASSMRTGSSGANVLTF. The covered CDR3 bases are TGTGCCAGTAGTATGAGGACAGGTAGTTCTGGGGCCAACGTC.

About this clone itself: Sequencing ends 3 residues short of the CDR3 end; the germline J gene provides the rest. Other nucleotide sequences from this sample produce the same CDR3. The V and J genes are TRBV5-1 and TRBJ2-1; D is unclear. V lost 0 bases and J lost 6, with 16 bases in between. Germline lookup yields CDR1 SGHRS and CDR2 YFSETQ. CDR3 size: 16 residues. Incomplete CDR3 DNA: TGCGCCAGCAGCTTGGTGTTAGGTAGCATGTTCAATGAG. This translates into CASSLVLGSMFNE. The whole CDR3 sequence reads CASSLVLGSMFNEQFF.

Points on this clone: This sample also contains other DNA sequences that code for the same CDR3. The CDR3 protein is CASSLPPSAATDTQYF. CDR3 DNA (partial): TGTGCCAGCTCACTCCCTCCTAGCGCAGCGACAGATACG. This chain uses TRBV18 with TRBJ2-3, with D possibly TRBD2 on 6 matching bases. Coverage ceases 3 residues before the CDR3 finishes, and the germline J gene fills in the end. CDR3 length equals 16 residues. Trimming left V 4 bases short and J 3 bases short, with 17 bases between. Germline V lookup: CDR1 KGHSH, CDR2 LQKENI.

As regards this clone: The read ends 3 residues before the CDR3 terminus; that terminus is restored from the germline J gene. The V call is TRBV2, the J call TRBJ1-2; D is unclear. Germline CDR1 reads SNHLY; CDR2 reads FYNNEI. This CDR3 has 12 residues. CDR3 DNA (partial): TGTGCCAGCAGTCCAAACCAGGAAGTC. Residues: CASSPNQEV. The entire CDR3 reads CASSPNQEVYTF.